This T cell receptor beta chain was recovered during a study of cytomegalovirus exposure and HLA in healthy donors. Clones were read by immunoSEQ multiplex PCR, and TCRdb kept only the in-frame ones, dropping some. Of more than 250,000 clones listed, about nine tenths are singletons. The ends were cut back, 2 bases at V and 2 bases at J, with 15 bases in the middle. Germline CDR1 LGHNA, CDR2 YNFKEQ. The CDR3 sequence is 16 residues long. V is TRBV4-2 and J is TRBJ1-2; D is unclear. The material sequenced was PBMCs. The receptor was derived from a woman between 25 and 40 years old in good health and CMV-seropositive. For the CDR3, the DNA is TGTGCCAGCAGCCAACCTGGACGAGAGGGAAACTATGGCTACACCTTC. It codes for CASSQPGREGNYGYTF.